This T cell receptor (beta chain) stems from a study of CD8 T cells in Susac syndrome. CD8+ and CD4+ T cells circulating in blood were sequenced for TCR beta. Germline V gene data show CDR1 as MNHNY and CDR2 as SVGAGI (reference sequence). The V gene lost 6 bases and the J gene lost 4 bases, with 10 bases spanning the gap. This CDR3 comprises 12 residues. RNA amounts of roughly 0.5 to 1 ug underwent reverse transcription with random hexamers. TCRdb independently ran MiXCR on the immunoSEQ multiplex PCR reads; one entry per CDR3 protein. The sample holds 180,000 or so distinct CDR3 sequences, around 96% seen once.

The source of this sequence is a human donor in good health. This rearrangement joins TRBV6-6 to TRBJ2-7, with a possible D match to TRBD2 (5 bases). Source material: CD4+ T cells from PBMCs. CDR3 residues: CASRLTSYEQYF. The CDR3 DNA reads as TGTGCCAGCAGACTTACTAGTTACGAGCAGTACTTC.